The clone carrying this T cell receptor beta chain has a handful of counts. Antigen specificity is unknown. These data originate in a study of CD8+ T cells in alopecia areata. At the level of the study: A regimen of oral tofacitinib, 5 to 10 mg twice daily, was given to treated patients. Study-wide findings and caveats: Lesional scalp, notably in alopecia totalis/universalis, had clonality above that of normal scalp. Mice showed TCR sharing more clearly than patients did, possibly owing to HLA.

Germline CDR1 and CDR2: SQVTM and ANQGSEA. Trimming removed 0 bases from V and 6 bases from J, with 15 bases in between. This CDR3 is built from 15 residues. Once RNA had been extracted, it was reverse transcribed into cDNA to act as the sequencing template. TCRdb's table, derived via immunoSEQ multiplex PCR, lists solely in-frame clones and lacks some. The data contain 10,000 to 15,000 clones, 61% of them singletons. Lesional scalp tissue (obtained by punch biopsy) and peripheral blood were collected from alopecia areata patients. This receptor was identified in a human donor with alopecia areata. The J gene is TRBJ2-1, the V gene TRBV29-1; D unresolved. Material for sequencing was skin. CDR3 DNA sequence: TGCAGCGTTGAAGATCCGGCTAGAGTAAGCAATGAGCAGTTCTTC. It specifies CSVEDPARVSNEQFF.